This T cell receptor beta chain was documented in a study of T-cell memory formation after mild COVID-19. The CDR3 sequence is 15 residues long. The V gene end was trimmed by 2 bases and the J gene end by 7 bases; junction bases not matched to a gene: 5. Germline V gene sequence: CDR1 SGDLS, CDR2 YYNGEE. Constant-segment-primed 5'RACE gave TCR alpha and TCR beta cDNA libraries with sample barcodes and UMIs. TCRdb analysed the 5' RACE reads with MiXCR anew, one entry per CDR3 protein. The table has roughly 250,000 distinct CDR3 sequences, 16% seen once; the top ten hold 22%. The genes are TRBV9 and TRBJ2-7; 14 bases align to TRBD2. The sequenced sample was PBMCs or a T cell subset sorted from them (not recorded which). The source of this sequence is a young man who had mild COVID-19 (a few samples of this study predate the infection). Cell type and time point are not known. The CDR3 spells CASSVGLAGEREQYF. CDR3 sequence (DNA): TGTGCCAGCAGCGTGGGACTAGCGGGGGAAAGAGAGCAGTACTTC. The full variable domain, with the rest looked up from reference TRBV9 and TRBJ2-7, is DSGVTQTPKHLITATGQRVTLRCSPRSGDLSVYWYQQSLDQGLQFLIQYYNGEERAKGNILERFSAQQFPDLHSELNLSSLELGDSALYFCASSVGLAGEREQYFGPGTRLTVT.